A selection of T cell receptor beta chains follows, all from one sample in a study of blood T cell repertoires in COVID-19. The protocol was immunoSEQ multiplex PCR, while the TCRdb copy is restricted to in-frame clones and leaves out a portion. The sample consists of 250,000 to 350,000 clones, around 88% of them appearing once. Sample: peripheral blood. These receptors came from a woman aged 25 to 39 who had recovered from COVID-19. CDR3s include the opening cysteine and the closing phenylalanine or tryptophan. A D gene is named only where the DNA matches it firmly. Some rows mark clone size as missing; the rest say once, few, many or name a class of expanded clone.

d_call j_call v_call clone_size cdr3_nt cdr3_aa
NA TRBJ2-7 TRBV5-1 few TGCGCCAGCAGCTTCCAACAGGCCGAGCAGTACTTC CASSFQQAEQYF
TRBD1 TRBJ1-6 TRBV28 NA TGTGCCAGCAGCCTCGGACAGGGGAATTCACCCCTCCACTTT CASSLGQGNSPLHF
NA TRBJ2-3 TRBV18 once TGTGCCAGCTCACCCCAGGGCCTTCCTGGGTATTTT CASSPQGLPGYF
NA TRBJ1-1 TRBV28 NA TGTGCCAGCAGTTTATACCAGGCTAACACTGAAGCTTTCTTT CASSLYQANTEAFF
TRBD2 TRBJ2-5 TRBV4-3 NA TGCGCCAGCAGCCAAGAGCGGGGGGGCCAAGAGACCCAGTACTTC CASSQERGGQETQYF
NA TRBJ1-1 TRBV7-9 few TGTGCCAGCAGCCAGGACAGCCGCGAAGCTTTCTTT CASSQDSREAFF
NA TRBJ1-1 TRBV6-5 NA TGTGCCAGCAGTCAACTCATCGACACTGAAGCTTTCTTT CASSQLIDTEAFF
NA TRBJ2-5 TRBV25-1 NA TGTGCCAGCAGCGACCCCGGGTACCAAGAGACCCAGTACTTC CASSDPGYQETQYF
NA TRBJ1-1 TRBV6-6 NA TGTGCCAGCAGGCGTACAGGGCTCAGTGAAGCTTTCTTT CASRRTGLSEAFF
NA TRBJ2-7 TRBV18 NA TGTGCCAGCTCACCCCAGACAGAATCCTACGAGCAGTACTTC CASSPQTESYEQYF
NA TRBJ1-2 TRBV30 NA TGTGCCTGGGGAACAGGGTTTAACTATGGCTACACCTTC CAWGTGFNYGYTF
NA TRBJ1-4 TRBV10-3 NA TGTGCCATCAGTGAGCATGGACAGCGGGGCAATGAAAAACTGTTTTTT CAISEHGQRGNEKLFF
NA TRBJ2-7 TRBV5-4 NA TGTGCCAGCAGCCGGGATTCGACTACCTACGAGCAGTACTTC CASSRDSTTYEQYF
NA TRBJ2-5 TRBV21-1 once TGTGCCAGCAGCAATCCCGGGACAGGGGTCTGGGAGACCCAGTACTTC CASSNPGTGVWETQYF
NA TRBJ1-1 TRBV21-1 once TGTGCCAGCAGCTCGCGGGGGTGGGAGACTGAAGCTTTCTTT CASSSRGWETEAFF
TRBD1 TRBJ2-4 TRBV30 once TGTGCCTGGAGTGGGACAGGGAGAAACATTCAGTACTTC CAWSGTGRNIQYF
NA TRBJ2-2 TRBV12-3/TRBV12-4 NA TGTGCCAGCACTAACACCGGGGAGCTGTTTTTT CASTNTGELFF
NA TRBJ1-1 TRBV5-6 NA TGTGCCAGCAGCTTCGGGGGGCTCGGCACTGAAGCTTTCTTT CASSFGGLGTEAFF
TRBD1 TRBJ1-6 TRBV2 NA TGTGCCAGCAGTGGATTAACAGGGGGCGATTCACCCCTCCACTTT CASSGLTGGDSPLHF
NA TRBJ2-6 TRBV19 NA TGTGCCAGTACCCCACAAGGAGGTGGGGCCAACGTCCTGACTTTC CASTPQGGGANVLTF
TRBD2 TRBJ2-1 TRBV29-1 NA TGCAGCGTTGGGACTAGCGGTATACAGGAGCAGTTCTTC CSVGTSGIQEQFF
TRBD1 TRBJ2-3 TRBV28 NA TGTGCCAGCAGTCCCCAGGACAGGGTTGGAGATACGCAGTATTTT CASSPQDRVGDTQYF
TRBD1 TRBJ2-7 TRBV28 NA TGTGCCAGCAGTTCGACAGGGTCCTACGAGCAGTACTTC CASSSTGSYEQYF
NA TRBJ1-1 TRBV18 NA TGTGCCAGCTCACCATCAAGAGAGGTGGCAGAGAGAAACACTGAAGCTTTCTTT CASSPSREVAERNTEAFF
NA TRBJ2-7 TRBV3-1/TRBV3-2 NA TGTGCCAGCAGCCAAGTTCCGGGGGAGCAGTACTTC CASSQVPGEQYF
TRBD2 TRBJ2-7 TRBV5-1 NA TGCGCCAGCAGCTTGCTGTCTAGCGGCTCCTACGAGCAGTACTTC CASSLLSSGSYEQYF
TRBD2 TRBJ2-1 TRBV9 NA TGTGCCAGCAGCGCCCCTAGCGGAGCCTACAATGAGCAGTTCTTC CASSAPSGAYNEQFF
TRBD2 TRBJ2-2 TRBV7-2 once TGTGCCAGCAGCCGGGAGGGGGGTCCGAACACCGGGGAGCTGTTTTTT CASSREGGPNTGELFF
TRBD1 TRBJ1-1 TRBV24-1 NA TGTGCCACCAGTAGGACAGGACCAAACACTGAAGCTTTCTTT CATSRTGPNTEAFF
TRBD1 TRBJ1-1 TRBV12-5 few TGTGCTAGTGGTTCCCGGACAGGAAACACTGAAGCTTTCTTT CASGSRTGNTEAFF
NA TRBJ1-1 TRBV12-3/TRBV12-4 few TGTGCCAGCAGTTTTCAGTTCCCGGAAGCTTTCTTT CASSFQFPEAFF
NA TRBJ2-1 TRBV29-1 NA TGCAGCGTTGTTTCCCAGAACCTCTACAATGAGCAGTTCTTC CSVVSQNLYNEQFF
TRBD1 TRBJ1-1 TRBV4-2 NA TGTGCCAGCAGCCAAGAAACACAGGGGACTGAAGCTTTCTTT CASSQETQGTEAFF
NA TRBJ1-3 TRBV3-1/TRBV3-2 once TGTGCCAGCAGCCAAGATATGGCGGCTGGAAACACCATATATTTT CASSQDMAAGNTIYF
NA TRBJ1-2 TRBV19 NA TGTGCCAGTAGTCCCCGGGGGGCTTTCGGCTACACCTTC CASSPRGAFGYTF
TRBD1 TRBJ1-2 TRBV5-1 NA TGCGCCAGCAGCTCCACGGGACAGGGGGATGGCTACACCTTC CASSSTGQGDGYTF